This section outlines one TCR beta chain sequence together with its context. PCR used 60 Vbeta primers and 13 Jbeta primers. The protocol was immunoSEQ multiplex PCR, while the TCRdb copy is restricted to in-frame clones and leaves out a portion. The profile shows about 55,000 clones, approximately 80% of them singletons. This entry belongs to a study of cytomegalovirus exposure and HLA in healthy donors. V lost 3 bases and J 3 bases, leaving 9 bases between the germline ends. The CDR3 is 13 amino acids. CDR1 SNHLY and CDR2 FYNNEI come from the germline V gene. This chain connects TRBV2 to TRBJ2-7; D is ambiguous. The sequence was obtained from a female donor in good health and CMV-seronegative. Sequencing used PBMCs. CDR3 bases: TGTGCCAGCAGTGATTTGGGCTACTACGAGCAGTACTTC. This codes for CASSDLGYYEQYF. Full variable domain (missing parts from reference TRBV2 and TRBJ2-7): EPEVTQTPSHQVTQMGQEVILRCVPISNHLYFYWYRQILGQKVEFLVSFYNNEISEKSEIFDDQFSVERPDGSNFTLKIRSTKLEDSAMYFCASSDLGYYEQYFGPGTRLTVT.